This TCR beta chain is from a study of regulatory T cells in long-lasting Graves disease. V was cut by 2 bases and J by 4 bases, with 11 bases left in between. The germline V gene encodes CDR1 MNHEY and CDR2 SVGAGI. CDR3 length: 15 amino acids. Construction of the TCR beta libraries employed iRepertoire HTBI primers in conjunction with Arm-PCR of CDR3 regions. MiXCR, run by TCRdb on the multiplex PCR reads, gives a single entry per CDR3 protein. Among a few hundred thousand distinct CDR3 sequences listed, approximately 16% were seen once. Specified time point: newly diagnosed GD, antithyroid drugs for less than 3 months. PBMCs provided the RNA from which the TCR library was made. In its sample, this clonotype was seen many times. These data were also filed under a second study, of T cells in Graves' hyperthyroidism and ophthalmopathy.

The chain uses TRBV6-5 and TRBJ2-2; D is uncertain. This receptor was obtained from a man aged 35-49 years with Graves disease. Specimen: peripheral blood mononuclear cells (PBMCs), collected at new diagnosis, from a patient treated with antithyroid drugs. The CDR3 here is CASSYPKQITGELFF. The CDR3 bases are TGTGCCAGCAGTTACCCCAAACAGATCACCGGGGAGCTGTTTTTT.